Included here is one TCR beta chain sequence, with context. Assignment of participants to cohorts was predicated upon participant-reported clinical history. In the original analysis: The authors estimated nucleated cell counts from reference gene primer amplification. Sequencing was performed with immunoSEQ multiplex PCR; in TCRdb, only in-frame clones are kept and a portion is missing. The DNA gave D and trimming, while V, J and clone size come from that table. The sample has about 190,000 clones, more than 85% seen once. This entry belongs to a study of blood T cell repertoires in COVID-19. On the study more broadly: Samples came from the United States, Italy and Spain, spanning acute and convalescent COVID-19. PBMCs, B-cell-depleted T cells, or T cells provided the cDNA or gDNA that made up the material.

The CDR3 extends over 13 amino acids. V was trimmed by 6 bases and J by 4 bases, leaving 12 bases between them. Per germline, CDR1 MNHEY and CDR2 SVGAGI. J is TRBJ1-1 and V is TRBV6-5; D gene uncertain. This receptor was identified in a middle-aged woman in a cohort exposed to, infected with or recovered from COVID-19 (not recorded which). Sequences were obtained from PBMCs or T cells enriched from blood (not recorded which). This chain's CDR3 is CASRAGGVTEAFF. The CDR3, as DNA: TGTGCCAGCAGAGCCGGCGGGGTCACTGAAGCTTTCTTT.